The source of this T cell receptor (beta chain) is a study of T cell responses to AZD1222 COVID-19 vaccine. The study, taken as a whole, reports: The number of AZD1222 recipients seropositive at baseline was only 6 or 7. Repertoires were sampled only after the peak T cell response. The donor group comprised mostly white British people and more females; the analysis possibly underestimated clonal diversity.

Remarks on this clone: What it binds is not known.

Investigators merged groups given second doses at roughly 4 or roughly 12 weeks. The CDR3 runs 14 residues. The ends were cut back, 4 bases at V and 0 bases at J, with 8 bases in the middle. The V gene's germline CDR1 is SGHRS and CDR2 YFSETQ. Using immunoSEQ multiplex PCR, the repertoire was profiled, and TCRdb retains in-frame clones only, with some absent. In the table there are 110,000 to 150,000 clones, roughly 88% of which are singletons. The receptor was derived from an adult who received the AZD1222 COVID-19 vaccine. The source was peripheral blood, collected 28 days after the second AZD1222 dose. This chain connects TRBV5-1 to TRBJ1-3, with D perhaps matching TRBD1 (6 bases). In nucleotides, the CDR3 is TGCGCCAGCAGCGTGGACAGCTCTGGAAACACCATATATTTT. Protein sequence: CASSVDSSGNTIYF.